This T cell receptor beta chain was identified in a study of identical twins. TCRdb called the 5' RACE reads again in MiXCR, with one record for every CDR3 protein. The sample lists over 550,000 distinct CDR3 sequences; 7% to 7.5% were seen once. Looked up from germline, CDR1 is SQVTM and CDR2 is ANQGSEA. This CDR3 spans 16 amino acids. The V and J ends lost 1 base and 0 bases, in that order; junction bases with no gene match: 7. The same sample was also studied in work on yellow fever vaccine responses in identical twins.

The TCR originated in a woman in her late teens or twenties in good health. The chain links TRBV29-1 to TRBJ2-7, with TRBD2 identical over 9 bases. Material for sequencing was PBMCs. The CDR3 spells CSVEGQTSGDSYEQYF. The CDR3 region has the DNA TGCAGCGTTGAAGGCCAGACTAGCGGAGACTCCTACGAGCAGTACTTC.